Listed here are 19 T cell receptor beta chains from one sample, sequenced in a study of long-term antiretroviral therapy in people with HIV. Survey-level immunoSEQ v3.0 assays were run. The data were produced by immunoSEQ multiplex PCR, yet TCRdb's version contains in-frame clones alone and is incomplete. The sample lists 29,000 or so clones; about 93% were seen once. The source material was unsorted PBMCs, sampled approximately 6.3 years after starting antiretroviral therapy. These TCRs come from a woman aged 40 to 50 with HIV.

This clone has a single count. J is TRBJ2-7 and V is TRBV4-1, with no clear D. V was clipped by 0 bases and J by 8 bases, with 14 bases between them. Looked up from germline, CDR1 is MGHRA and CDR2 is YSYEKL. The CDR3 runs to 14 residues. For the CDR3, the DNA is TGCGCCAGCAGCCAAGAACCGAACAGCTTTAAGCAGTACTTC. Protein product: CASSQEPNSFKQYF.

J is TRBJ1-2 and V is TRBV7-9, with D hard to call. Per germline, CDR1 SEHNR and CDR2 FQNEAQ (reference sequence). Deletions cut 0 bases from V and 7 bases from J, with 15 bases between. There are 15 residues in the CDR3. CDR3 DNA: TGTGCCAGCAGCTTAGCGTCGGCGGAGAGGTCTGGCTACACCTTC. Translated: CASSLASAERSGYTF. The full variable domain, completed using reference TRBV7-9 and TRBJ1-2, is DTGVSQNPRHKITKRGQNVTFRCDPISEHNRLYWYRQTLGQGPEFLTYFQNEAQLEKSRLLSDRFSAERPKGSFSTLEIQRTEQGDSAMYLCASSLASAERSGYTFGSGTRLTVV.

The V gene is TRBV7-9, the J gene TRBJ2-7, with D perhaps TRBD1 (6 bases). The CDR3 covers 15 residues. CDR1 is SEHNR, CDR2 FQNEAQ, per germline (reference sequence). V was shortened by 5 bases and J by 4 bases, with 18 bases between the two germline ends. The CDR3 region has the DNA TGTGCCAGCAGCCAATCCGGGACACCTATTTACGAGCAGTACTTC. Amino acids: CASSQSGTPIYEQYF.

This clone was seen a few times. V usage is TRBV18 and J usage is TRBJ2-2, with a possible D match to TRBD2 (7 bases). The CDR3 is 16 amino acids. Trimming stripped 0 bases from V and 6 bases from J, with 14 bases between. From germline, CDR1 is KGHSH and CDR2 LQKENI. This CDR3 reads CASSPPTGGSPGELFF. Here the CDR3 DNA reads TGTGCCAGCTCACCACCGACGGGGGGCTCCCCCGGGGAGCTGTTTTTT.

This chain uses TRBV30 with TRBJ1-6; TRBD1 matches 9 bases. V shed 2 bases and J 7 bases; nucleotides not matched to a gene: 6. Per germline, CDR1 GTSNPN and CDR2 SVGIG (reference sequence). The CDR3 covers 15 residues. Here the CDR3 reads CAWSPKTGGNSPLHF. The DNA for the CDR3 is TGTGCCTGGAGTCCAAAAACAGGGGGCAATTCACCCCTCCACTTT.

The CDR3 bases are TGTGCCAGCAGCTTAGGCGACAGGGGGTTGGGCTACACCTTC. Encoded protein: CASSLGDRGLGYTF. This chain connects TRBV7-2 to TRBJ1-2; 9 bases are shared with TRBD1. Germline CDR1 is SGHTA and CDR2 is FQGNSA. V gave up 1 base and J gave up 8 bases; unmatched junction bases: 5. There are 14 residues in the CDR3.

The rearrangement links TRBV7-2 to TRBJ2-5, with D possibly matching TRBD1 (6 bases). Looked up from germline, CDR1 is SGHTA and CDR2 is FQGNSA. CDR3 length: 13 residues. The V and J ends lost 3 bases and 5 bases respectively, with 10 bases between them. The CDR3 DNA reads TGTGCCAGCAGCTTGTACAGGGCGGAGACCCAGTACTTC. This encodes CASSLYRAETQYF. The full variable domain, its missing parts supplied by reference TRBV7-2 and TRBJ2-5, is GAGVSQSPSNKVTEKGKDVELRCDPISGHTALYWYRQSLGQGLEFLIYFQGNSAPDKSGLPSDRFSAERTGGSVSTLTIQRTQQEDSAVYLCASSLYRAETQYFGPGTRLLVL.

The chain is built from TRBV6-5 and TRBJ1-2; 11 nucleotides align to TRBD1. Trimming removed 6 bases from V and 4 bases from J; junction bases left unmatched: 7. Germline V gene lookup returns CDR1 MNHEY and CDR2 SVGAGI. The CDR3 loop spans 15 amino acids. The CDR3 nucleotides read TGTGCCAGCAGAAACCCCGGGACAGGGGGCTATGGCTACACCTTC. This encodes CASRNPGTGGYGYTF.

This chain connects TRBV5-1 to TRBJ2-7, with TRBD1 matching over 7 bases. The CDR3 is made up of 14 amino acids. J gave up 2 bases and V 4 bases, and 6 bases lay outside the gene matches. Germline V gene lookup returns CDR1 SGHRS and CDR2 YFSETQ. The CDR3 is CASSVGTVTYEQYF. CDR3 DNA: TGCGCCAGCAGCGTAGGGACAGTAACCTACGAGCAGTACTTC.

The rearrangement uses TRBV7-2 and TRBJ2-1; 12 positions agree with TRBD1. Germline values: CDR1 SGHTA, CDR2 FQGNSA. V was clipped by 2 bases and J by 4 bases; unmatched bases: 9. The CDR3 is 18 residues long. As DNA, the CDR3 is TGTGCCAGCAGCTTAAAGGGACAGGGGGCCGGACGATACAATGAGCAGTTCTTC. Encoded protein: CASSLKGQGAGRYNEQFF.

The J gene is TRBJ1-2, the V gene TRBV28; 7 bases are shared with TRBD1. The J segment lost 2 bases and the V segment lost 6 bases, leaving 15 bases of the junction unmatched. CDR3 length: 17 residues. Germline CDR1 and CDR2: MDHEN and SYDVKM. CDR3 sequence: CASSSGTASLLNYGYTF. The CDR3 DNA follows: TGTGCCAGCAGCTCCGGGACAGCCTCCCTCTTAAACTATGGCTACACCTTC.

This chain connects TRBV18 to TRBJ1-5; the match to TRBD1 covers 8 bases. Germline V gene sequence: CDR1 KGHSH, CDR2 LQKENI. This CDR3 has 18 residues. Trimming cost V 3 bases and J 1 base; bases outside gene matches: 11. CDR3 region: CASSPEGQGVGSNQPQHF. The CDR3 DNA follows: TGTGCCAGCTCACCCGAAGGACAGGGAGTTGGAAGCAATCAGCCCCAGCATTTT.

The rearrangement links TRBV30 to TRBJ1-2; 7 bases fit TRBD1. This CDR3 comprises 13 residues. Looked up from germline, CDR1 is GTSNPN and CDR2 is SVGIG (reference sequence). V dropped 5 bases and J dropped 7; count of bases not matched to a gene: 10. CDR3 nucleotides: TGTGCCTGGGCCGGACAGGACCGATCTGGCTACACCTTC. Its translation is CAWAGQDRSGYTF. The variable domain in full, completed from reference TRBV30 and TRBJ1-2, reads SQTIHQWPATLVQPVGSPLSLECTVEGTSNPNLYWYRQAAGRGLQLLFYSVGIGQISSEVPQNLSASRPQDRQFILSSKKLLLSDSGFYLCAWAGQDRSGYTFGSGTRLTVV.

This chain joins TRBV18 and TRBJ1-2; no clear D. This CDR3 comprises 12 residues. V lost 2 bases and J 4 bases, leaving 5 bases between the germline ends. Germline V lookup: CDR1 KGHSH, CDR2 LQKENI. DNA for the CDR3: TGTGCCAGCTCACCAAGGAGCTATGGCTACACCTTC. Its translation: CASSPRSYGYTF.

The chain carries TRBV2 and TRBJ1-1; 9 bases map to TRBD1. The V segment lost 4 bases and the J segment 11 bases; nucleotides outside the gene matches: 5. Germline loops: CDR1 SNHLY, CDR2 FYNNEI. The CDR3 has 12 residues. This CDR3 is CASSVQGAGAFF. The CDR3 coding sequence is TGTGCCAGCAGTGTACAGGGGGCTGGTGCTTTCTTT.

The rearrangement links TRBV7-8 to TRBJ2-5, with 7 bases identical to TRBD2. From germline, CDR1 is SGHVS and CDR2 FQNEAQ. The CDR3 sequence is 17 residues long. With V trimmed by 1 base and J by 11 bases, 19 bases remained unmatched. CDR3 loop: CASSLVRADPNGGEQYF. CDR3 nucleotides: TGTGCCAGCAGCTTAGTCCGGGCGGACCCGAATGGGGGGGAGCAGTACTTC.

The V gene is TRBV4-2, the J gene TRBJ1-1, with D perhaps matching TRBD1 (5 bases). V gave up 0 bases and J gave up 5 bases, with 7 bases separating them. The CDR3 sequence is 13 residues long. Germline CDR1 LGHNA, CDR2 YNFKEQ. The CDR3 protein is CASSQDEGTEAFF. CDR3 DNA: TGTGCCAGCAGCCAAGACGAGGGGACTGAAGCTTTCTTT.

The chain is built from TRBV30 and TRBJ1-2; D is perhaps TRBD1 (5 bases). This CDR3 is built from 14 residues. V was pared by 1 base and J by 2 bases, with 11 bases between. CDR1 and CDR2 from the germline V gene are GTSNPN and SVGIG (reference sequence). For the CDR3, the DNA is TGTGCCTGGAGTGGGACAACGCCCAACTATGGCTACACCTTC. It is translated as CAWSGTTPNYGYTF.

The V and J genes are TRBV13 and TRBJ2-5, with 7 nucleotides matching TRBD2. The CDR3 is made up of 14 amino acids. Germline-derived CDR1 and CDR2 are PRHDT and FYEKMQ (reference sequence). V shed 6 bases and J 2 bases; nucleotides not matched to a gene: 6. CDR3 sequence reads: CASSRGGEQETQYF. For the CDR3, the DNA is TGTGCCAGCAGTCGCGGGGGAGAGCAAGAGACCCAGTACTTC.